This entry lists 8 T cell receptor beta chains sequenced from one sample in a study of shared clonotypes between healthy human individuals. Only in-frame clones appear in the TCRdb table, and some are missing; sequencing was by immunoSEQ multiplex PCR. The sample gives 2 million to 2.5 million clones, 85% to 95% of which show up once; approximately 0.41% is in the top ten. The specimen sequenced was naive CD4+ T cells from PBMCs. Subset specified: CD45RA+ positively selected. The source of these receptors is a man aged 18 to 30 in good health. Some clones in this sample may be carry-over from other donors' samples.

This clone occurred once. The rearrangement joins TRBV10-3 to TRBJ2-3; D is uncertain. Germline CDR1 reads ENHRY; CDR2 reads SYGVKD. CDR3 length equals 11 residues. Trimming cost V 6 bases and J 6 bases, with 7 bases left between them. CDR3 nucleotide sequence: TGTGCCATCAGACAGAGGGATACGCAGTATTTT. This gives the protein CAIRQRDTQYF.

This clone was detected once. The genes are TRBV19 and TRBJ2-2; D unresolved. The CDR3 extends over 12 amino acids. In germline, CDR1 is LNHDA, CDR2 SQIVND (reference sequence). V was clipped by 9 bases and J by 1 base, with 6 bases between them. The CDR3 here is CASPWNTGELFF. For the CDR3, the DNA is TGTGCCAGCCCGTGGAACACCGGGGAGCTGTTTTTT.

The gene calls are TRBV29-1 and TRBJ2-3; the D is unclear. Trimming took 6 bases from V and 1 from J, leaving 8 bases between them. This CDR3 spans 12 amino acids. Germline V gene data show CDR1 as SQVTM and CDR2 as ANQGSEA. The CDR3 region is CSVADGTDTQYF. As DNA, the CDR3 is TGCAGCGTAGCTGATGGCACAGATACGCAGTATTTT.

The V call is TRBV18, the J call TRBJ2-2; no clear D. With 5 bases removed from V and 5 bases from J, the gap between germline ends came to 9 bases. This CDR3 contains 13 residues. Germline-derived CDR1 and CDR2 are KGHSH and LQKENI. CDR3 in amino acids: CASSISGTGELFF. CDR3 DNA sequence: TGTGCCAGCTCAATTTCAGGAACCGGGGAGCTGTTTTTT.

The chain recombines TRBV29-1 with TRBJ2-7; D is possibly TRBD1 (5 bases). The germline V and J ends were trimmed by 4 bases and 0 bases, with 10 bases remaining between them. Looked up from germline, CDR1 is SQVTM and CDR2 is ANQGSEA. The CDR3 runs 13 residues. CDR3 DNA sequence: TGCAGCGTTGGGACAACCGACTCCTACGAGCAGTACTTC. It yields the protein CSVGTTDSYEQYF.

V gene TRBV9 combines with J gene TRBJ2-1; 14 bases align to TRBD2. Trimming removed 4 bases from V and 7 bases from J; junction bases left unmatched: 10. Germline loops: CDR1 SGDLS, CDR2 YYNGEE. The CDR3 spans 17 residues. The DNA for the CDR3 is TGTGCCAGCAGCAAAGTGCTCGGGACTAGCGGGAGAAATGAGCAGTTCTTC. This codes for CASSKVLGTSGRNEQFF.

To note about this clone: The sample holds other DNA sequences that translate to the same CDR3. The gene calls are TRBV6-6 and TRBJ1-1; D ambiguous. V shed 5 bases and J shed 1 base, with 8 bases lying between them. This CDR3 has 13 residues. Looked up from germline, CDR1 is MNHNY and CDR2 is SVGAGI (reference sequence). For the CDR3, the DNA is TGTGCCAGCAGTCGGACGGGGAACACTGAAGCTTTCTTT. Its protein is CASSRTGNTEAFF.

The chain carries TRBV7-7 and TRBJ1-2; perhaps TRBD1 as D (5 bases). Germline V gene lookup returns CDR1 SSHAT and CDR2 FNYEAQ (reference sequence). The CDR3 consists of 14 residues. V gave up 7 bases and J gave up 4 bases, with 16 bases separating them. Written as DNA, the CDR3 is TGTGCCAGCACCCCGCCGGGACCGACCTATGGCTACACCTTC. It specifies CASTPPGPTYGYTF.